The 7 T cell receptor beta chains in this list originate from one sample, sequenced in a study of blood T cell repertoires in COVID-19. Libraries were prepared by immunoSEQ multiplex PCR; TCRdb keeps only in-frame clonotypes and omits some of them. Altogether about 26,000 clones are present, over 70% being singletons, with the ten largest covering around half. What was sequenced was peripheral blood. Every receptor here comes from a man between 45 and 60 years old with active or convalescent COVID-19.

The chain combines TRBV30 with TRBJ1-2; TRBD1 matches at 8 bases. CDR3 length: 13 residues. J gave up 6 bases and V 4 bases, and 7 bases lay outside the gene matches. CDR1 GTSNPN and CDR2 SVGIG come from the germline V gene (reference sequence). In DNA form, the CDR3 reads TGTGCCTGGACCCCAGGACAGGGAAATGGCTACACCTTC. It codes for CAWTPGQGNGYTF. The entire variable domain, with the rest obtained from reference TRBV30 and TRBJ1-2, is as follows: SQTIHQWPATLVQPVGSPLSLECTVEGTSNPNLYWYRQAAGRGLQLLFYSVGIGQISSEVPQNLSASRPQDRQFILSSKKLLLSDSGFYLCAWTPGQGNGYTFGSGTRLTVV.

The chain combines TRBV6-4 with TRBJ2-7; 9 nucleotides match TRBD2. The germline V gene has CDR1 MRHNA and CDR2 SNTAGT. The CDR3 length is 15 residues. Germline trimming cut 4 bases from V and 4 bases from J; bases unmatched to any gene: 8. The CDR3 spells CASSVQAGGSYEQYF. The CDR3 DNA follows: TGTGCCAGCAGTGTTCAAGCGGGGGGATCGTACGAGCAGTACTTC.

The J gene is TRBJ1-2, the V gene TRBV5-1; D might be TRBD1 (5 bases). With 3 bases removed from V and 4 bases from J, the gap between germline ends came to 10 bases. Germline V lookup: CDR1 SGHRS, CDR2 YFSETQ. The CDR3 has 13 residues. The CDR3 DNA follows: TGCGCCAGCAGCTCACGACAGTTCTATGGCTACACCTTC. Its protein is CASSSRQFYGYTF.

The V gene is TRBV5-1, the J gene TRBJ1-1; TRBD1 matches 7 bases. After removal of 4 bases from V and 6 bases from J, the junction contained 9 bases not matched to a gene. The CDR3 is 14 residues long. Germline lookup yields CDR1 SGHRS and CDR2 YFSETQ. The CDR3 is CASSDQQGISEAFF. DNA for the CDR3: TGCGCCAGCAGCGACCAACAGGGGATATCTGAAGCTTTCTTT.

V and J are TRBV27 and TRBJ2-7; D may be TRBD1 (6 bases). CDR1 is MNHEY, CDR2 SMNVEV, per germline (reference sequence). Trimming removed 5 bases from V and 0 bases from J, with 11 bases in between. The CDR3 has 14 residues. The DNA of the CDR3 is TGTGCCAGCAGTCGACAGGTCACCTCCTACGAGCAGTACTTC. Its translation: CASSRQVTSYEQYF.

The chain couples TRBV30 to TRBJ1-2; D call uncertain. The CDR3 loop spans 13 amino acids. Trimming removed 3 bases from V and 4 bases from J, with 12 bases in between. The V gene's germline CDR1 is GTSNPN and CDR2 SVGIG (reference sequence). The CDR3 DNA sequence: TGTGCCTGGAGAATGTGGTCAGTCTATGGCTACACCTTC. Protein sequence: CAWRMWSVYGYTF.

The chain carries TRBV6-5 and TRBJ2-5; D gene unclear. Trimming stripped 5 bases from V and 5 bases from J, with 9 bases between. CDR1 is MNHEY and CDR2 is SVGAGI in the germline V gene. CDR3 length equals 12 residues. The CDR3 spells CASSQLWETQYF. In DNA, the CDR3 is TGTGCCAGCAGTCAACTTTGGGAGACCCAGTACTTC.